The source of this T cell receptor beta chain is a study of shared clonotypes between healthy human individuals. Across the study: CD4 naive and memory got three plates each, CD8 naive two, CD8 memory one.

The CDR3 sequence is 15 residues long. TCRdb's table, derived via immunoSEQ multiplex PCR, lists solely in-frame clones and lacks some. The sample contains some 1,100,000 clones, approximately 80% of which appear only once. The origin of this receptor is a young man in good health. Some clones in this sample may be carry-over from other donors' samples. Sequenced: memory CD4+ T cells from PBMCs. The subset here: CD45RA-negative fraction. The chain carries TRBV21-1 and TRBJ2-3; the table's D call, TRBD1, was not checked against the DNA. TRBV21-1 is described as a pseudogene. CDR3 coding DNA: TGTGCCAGCAGTAGAGTTAGGGGTCTCACAGATACGCAGTATTTT. This codes for CASSRVRGLTDTQYF.